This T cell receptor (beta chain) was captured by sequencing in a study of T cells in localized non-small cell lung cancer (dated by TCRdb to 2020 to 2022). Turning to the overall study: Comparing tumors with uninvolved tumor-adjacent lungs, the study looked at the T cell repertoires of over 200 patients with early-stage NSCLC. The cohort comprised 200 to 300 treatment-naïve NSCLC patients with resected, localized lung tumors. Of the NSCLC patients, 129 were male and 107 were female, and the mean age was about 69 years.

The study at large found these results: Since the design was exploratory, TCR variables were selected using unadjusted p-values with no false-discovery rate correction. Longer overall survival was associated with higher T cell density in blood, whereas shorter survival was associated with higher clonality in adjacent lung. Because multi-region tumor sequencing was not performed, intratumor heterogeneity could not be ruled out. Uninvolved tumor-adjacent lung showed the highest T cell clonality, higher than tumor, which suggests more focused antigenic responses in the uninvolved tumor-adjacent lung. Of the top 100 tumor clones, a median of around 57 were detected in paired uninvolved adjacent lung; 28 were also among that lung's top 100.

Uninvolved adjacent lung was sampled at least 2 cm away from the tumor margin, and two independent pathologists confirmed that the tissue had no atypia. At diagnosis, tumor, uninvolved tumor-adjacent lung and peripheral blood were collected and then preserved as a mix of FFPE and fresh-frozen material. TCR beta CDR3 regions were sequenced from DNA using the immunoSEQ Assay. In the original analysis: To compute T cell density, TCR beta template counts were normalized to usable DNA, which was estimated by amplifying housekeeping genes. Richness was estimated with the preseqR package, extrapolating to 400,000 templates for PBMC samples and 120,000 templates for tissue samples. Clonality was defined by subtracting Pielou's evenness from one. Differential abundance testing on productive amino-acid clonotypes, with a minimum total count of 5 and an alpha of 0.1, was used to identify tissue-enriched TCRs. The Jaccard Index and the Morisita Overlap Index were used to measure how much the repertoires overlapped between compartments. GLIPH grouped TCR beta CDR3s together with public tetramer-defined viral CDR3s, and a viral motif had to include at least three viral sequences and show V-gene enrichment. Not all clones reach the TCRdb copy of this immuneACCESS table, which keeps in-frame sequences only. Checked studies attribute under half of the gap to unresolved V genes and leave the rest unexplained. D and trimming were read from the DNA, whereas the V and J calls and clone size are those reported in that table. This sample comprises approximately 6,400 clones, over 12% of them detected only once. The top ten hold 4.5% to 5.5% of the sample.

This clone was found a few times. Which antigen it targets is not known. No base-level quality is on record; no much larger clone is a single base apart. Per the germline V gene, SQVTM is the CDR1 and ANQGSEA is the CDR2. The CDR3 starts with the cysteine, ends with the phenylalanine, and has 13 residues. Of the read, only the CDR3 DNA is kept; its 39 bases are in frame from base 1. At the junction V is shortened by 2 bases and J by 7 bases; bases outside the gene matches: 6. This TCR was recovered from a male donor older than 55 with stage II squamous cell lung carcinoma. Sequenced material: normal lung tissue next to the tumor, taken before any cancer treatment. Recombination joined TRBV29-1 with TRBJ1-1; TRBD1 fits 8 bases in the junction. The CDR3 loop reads CSVERTGLNEAFF. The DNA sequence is TGCAGCGTTGAACGGACAGGGCTGAATGAAGCTTTCTTT.